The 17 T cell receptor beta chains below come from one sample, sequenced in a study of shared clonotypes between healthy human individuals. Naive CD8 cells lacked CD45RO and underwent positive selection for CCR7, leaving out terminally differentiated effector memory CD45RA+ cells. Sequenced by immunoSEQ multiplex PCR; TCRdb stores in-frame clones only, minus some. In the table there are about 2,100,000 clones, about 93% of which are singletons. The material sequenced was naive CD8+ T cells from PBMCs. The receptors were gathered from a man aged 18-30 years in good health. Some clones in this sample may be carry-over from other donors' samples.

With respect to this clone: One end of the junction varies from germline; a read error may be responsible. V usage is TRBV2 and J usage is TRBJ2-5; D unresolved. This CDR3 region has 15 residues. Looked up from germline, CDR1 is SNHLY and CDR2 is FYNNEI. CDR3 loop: CASREDGRNQETQYF. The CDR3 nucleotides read TGTGCCAGCAGAGAAGATGGTCGCAACCAAGAGACCCAGTACTTC.

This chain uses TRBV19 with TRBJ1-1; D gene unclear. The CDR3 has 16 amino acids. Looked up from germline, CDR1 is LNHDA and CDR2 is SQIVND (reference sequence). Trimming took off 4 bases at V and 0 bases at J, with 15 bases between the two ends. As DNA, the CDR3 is TGTGCCAGTAGTACCACGATAGGTACCATGAACACTGAAGCTTTCTTT. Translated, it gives CASSTTIGTMNTEAFF.

The CDR3 DNA reads as TGTGCCAGCAGTTACTCGACGGATGAAGCTTTCTTT. Its protein is CASSYSTDEAFF. The chain is built from TRBV6-6 and TRBJ1-1; D gene ambiguous. Deletions cut 0 bases from V and 7 bases from J, with 6 bases between. Germline assignment: CDR1 MNHNY and CDR2 SVGAGI (reference sequence). The CDR3 spans 12 residues.

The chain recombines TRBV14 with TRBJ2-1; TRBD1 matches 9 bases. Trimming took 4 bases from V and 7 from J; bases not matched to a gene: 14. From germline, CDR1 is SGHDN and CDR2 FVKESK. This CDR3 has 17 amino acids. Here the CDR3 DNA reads TGTGCCAGCAGCCCCTCTCCGGGACAGGGTAATAGAAATGAGCAGTTCTTC. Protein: CASSPSPGQGNRNEQFF.

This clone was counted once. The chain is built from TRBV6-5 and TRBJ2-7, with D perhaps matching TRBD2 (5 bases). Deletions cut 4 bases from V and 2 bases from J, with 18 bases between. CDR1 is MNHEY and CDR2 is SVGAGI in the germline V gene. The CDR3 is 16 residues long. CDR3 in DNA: TGTGCCAGCAGTTTCACCCCCCCAGGACTTACCTACGAGCAGTACTTC. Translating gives CASSFTPPGLTYEQYF.

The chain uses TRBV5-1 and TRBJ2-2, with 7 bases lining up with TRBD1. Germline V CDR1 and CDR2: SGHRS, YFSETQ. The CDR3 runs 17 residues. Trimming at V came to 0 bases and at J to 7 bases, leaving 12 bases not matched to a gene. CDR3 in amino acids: CASSLGWTGSKGGELFF. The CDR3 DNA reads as TGCGCCAGCAGCTTGGGCTGGACAGGAAGCAAAGGCGGGGAGCTGTTTTTT.

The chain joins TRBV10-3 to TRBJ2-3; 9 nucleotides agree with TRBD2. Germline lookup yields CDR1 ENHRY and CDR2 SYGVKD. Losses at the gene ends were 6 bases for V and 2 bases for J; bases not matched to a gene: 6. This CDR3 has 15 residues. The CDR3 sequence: CAISQGLAHTDTQYF. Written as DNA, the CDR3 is TGTGCCATCAGCCAGGGACTAGCCCACACAGATACGCAGTATTTT.

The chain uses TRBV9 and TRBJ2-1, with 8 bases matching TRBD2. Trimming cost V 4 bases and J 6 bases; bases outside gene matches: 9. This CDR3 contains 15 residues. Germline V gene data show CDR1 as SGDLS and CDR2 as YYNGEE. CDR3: CASSTSGSASNEQFF. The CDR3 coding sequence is TGTGCCAGCAGCACAAGCGGGAGCGCCAGCAATGAGCAGTTCTTC.

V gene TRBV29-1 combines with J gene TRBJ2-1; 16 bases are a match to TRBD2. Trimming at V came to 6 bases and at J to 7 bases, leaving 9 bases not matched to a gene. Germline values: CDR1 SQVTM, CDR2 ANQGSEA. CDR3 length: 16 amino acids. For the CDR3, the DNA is TGCAGCGTGACCCCGGGACTAGCGGGAGGGGGGAATGAGCAGTTCTTC. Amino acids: CSVTPGLAGGGNEQFF.

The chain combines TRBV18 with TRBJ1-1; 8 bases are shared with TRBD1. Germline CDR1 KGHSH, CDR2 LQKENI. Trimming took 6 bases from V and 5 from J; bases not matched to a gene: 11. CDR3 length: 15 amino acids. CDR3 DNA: TGTGCCAGCTCTCGAAACCAAACAGGGGGAACTGAAGCTTTCTTT. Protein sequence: CASSRNQTGGTEAFF.

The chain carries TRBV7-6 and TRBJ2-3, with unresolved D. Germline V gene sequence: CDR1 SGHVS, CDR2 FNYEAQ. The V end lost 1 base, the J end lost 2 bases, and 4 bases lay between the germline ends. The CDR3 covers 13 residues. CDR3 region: CASSLVSTDTQYF. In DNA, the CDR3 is TGTGCCAGCAGCTTAGTTTCCACAGATACGCAGTATTTT. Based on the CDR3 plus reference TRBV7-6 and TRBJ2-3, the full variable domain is GAGVSQSPRYKVTKRGQDVALRCDPISGHVSLYWYRQALGQGPEFLTYFNYEAQQDKSGLPNDRFSAERPEGSISTLTIQRTEQRDSAMYRCASSLVSTDTQYFGPGTRLTVL.

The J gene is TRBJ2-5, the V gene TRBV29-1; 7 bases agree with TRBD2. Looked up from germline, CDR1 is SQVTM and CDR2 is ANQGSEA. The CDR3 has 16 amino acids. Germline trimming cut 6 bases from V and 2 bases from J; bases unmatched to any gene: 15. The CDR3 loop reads CSVPLAEIIMQETQYF. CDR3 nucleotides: TGCAGCGTCCCCCTAGCGGAAATAATAATGCAAGAGACCCAGTACTTC.

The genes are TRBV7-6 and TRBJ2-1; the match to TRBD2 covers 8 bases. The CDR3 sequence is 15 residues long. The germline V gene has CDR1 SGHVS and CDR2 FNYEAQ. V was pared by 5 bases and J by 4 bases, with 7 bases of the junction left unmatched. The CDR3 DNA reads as TGTGCCAGCAGCCAAGAGACTAGCGCGTACAATGAGCAGTTCTTC. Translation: CASSQETSAYNEQFF.

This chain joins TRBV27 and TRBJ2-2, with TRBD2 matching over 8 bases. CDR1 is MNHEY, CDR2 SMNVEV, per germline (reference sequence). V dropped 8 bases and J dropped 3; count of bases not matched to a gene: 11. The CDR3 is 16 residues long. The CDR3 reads CASGELGLVDTGELFF. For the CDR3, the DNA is TGTGCCAGCGGGGAACTGGGACTAGTAGACACCGGGGAGCTGTTTTTT.

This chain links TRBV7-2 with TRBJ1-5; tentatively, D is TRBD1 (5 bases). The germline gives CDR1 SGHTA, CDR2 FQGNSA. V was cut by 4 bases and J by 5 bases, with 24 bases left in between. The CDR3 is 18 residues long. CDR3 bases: TGTGCCAGCAGCTGGGGCGTTTTGCGGGACGGAAGATATCAGCCCCAGCATTTT. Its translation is CASSWGVLRDGRYQPQHF.

DNA for the CDR3: TGCAGCGTTGTGCCAACAGATTACAATGAGCAGTTCTTC. It yields the protein CSVVPTDYNEQFF. The chain uses TRBV29-1 and TRBJ2-1; D uncertain. V was clipped by 4 bases and J by 4 bases, with 11 bases between them. CDR1 SQVTM and CDR2 ANQGSEA come from the germline V gene. The CDR3 runs to 13 residues.

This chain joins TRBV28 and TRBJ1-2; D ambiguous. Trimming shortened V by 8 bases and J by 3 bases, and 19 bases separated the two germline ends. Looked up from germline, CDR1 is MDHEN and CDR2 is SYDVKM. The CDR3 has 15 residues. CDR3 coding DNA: TGTGCCAGCCGCGCTGCTGGAAACTCCTACTATGGCTACACCTTC. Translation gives CASRAAGNSYYGYTF.